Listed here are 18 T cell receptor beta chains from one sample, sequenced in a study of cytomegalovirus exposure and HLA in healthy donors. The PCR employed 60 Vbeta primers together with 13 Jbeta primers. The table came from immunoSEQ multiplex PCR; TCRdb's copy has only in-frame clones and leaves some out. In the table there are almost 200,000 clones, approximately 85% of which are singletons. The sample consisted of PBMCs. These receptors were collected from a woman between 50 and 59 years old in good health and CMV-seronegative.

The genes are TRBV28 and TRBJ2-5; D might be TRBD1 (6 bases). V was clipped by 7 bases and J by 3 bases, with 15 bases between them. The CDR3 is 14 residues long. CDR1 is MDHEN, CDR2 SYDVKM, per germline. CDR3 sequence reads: CASTSQGTEETQYF. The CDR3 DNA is TGTGCCAGCACTTCCCAGGGGACGGAAGAGACCCAGTACTTC.

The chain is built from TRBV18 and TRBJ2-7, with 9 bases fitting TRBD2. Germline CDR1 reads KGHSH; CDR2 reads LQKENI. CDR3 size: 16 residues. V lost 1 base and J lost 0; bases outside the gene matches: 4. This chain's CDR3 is CASSPRSSGNSYEQYF. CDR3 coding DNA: TGTGCCAGCTCACCACGATCTAGCGGGAACTCCTACGAGCAGTACTTC. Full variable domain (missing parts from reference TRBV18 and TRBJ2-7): NAGVMQNPRHLVRRRGQEARLRCSPMKGHSHVYWYRQLPEEGLKFMVYLQKENIIDESGMPKERFSAEFPKEGPSILRIQQVVRGDSAAYFCASSPRSSGNSYEQYFGPGTRLTVT.

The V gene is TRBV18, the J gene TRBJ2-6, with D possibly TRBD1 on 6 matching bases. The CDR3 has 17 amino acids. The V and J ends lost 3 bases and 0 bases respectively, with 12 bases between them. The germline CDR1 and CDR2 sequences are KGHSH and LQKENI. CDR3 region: CASSPGTKSSGANVLTF. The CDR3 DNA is TGTGCCAGCTCACCGGGGACAAAGAGCTCTGGGGCCAACGTCCTGACTTTC.

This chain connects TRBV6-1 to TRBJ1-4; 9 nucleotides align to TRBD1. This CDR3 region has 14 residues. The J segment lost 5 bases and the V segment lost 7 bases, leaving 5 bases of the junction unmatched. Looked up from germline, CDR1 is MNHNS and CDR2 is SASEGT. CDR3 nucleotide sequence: TGTGCCAGCACCTGGACAGGGGTAAATGAAAAACTGTTTTTT. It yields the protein CASTWTGVNEKLFF.

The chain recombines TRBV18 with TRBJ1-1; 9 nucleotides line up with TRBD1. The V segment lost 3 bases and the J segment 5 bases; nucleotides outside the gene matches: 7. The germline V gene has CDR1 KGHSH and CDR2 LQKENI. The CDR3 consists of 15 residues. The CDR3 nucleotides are TGTGCCAGCTCACCCACGACAGGGGGAAGGACTGAAGCTTTCTTT. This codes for CASSPTTGGRTEAFF.

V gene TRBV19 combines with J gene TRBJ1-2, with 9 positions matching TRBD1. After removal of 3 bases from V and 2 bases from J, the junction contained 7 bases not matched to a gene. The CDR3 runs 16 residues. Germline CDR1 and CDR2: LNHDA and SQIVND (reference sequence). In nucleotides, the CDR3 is TGTGCCAGTAGTATTTCTGGACAGGGGCCAAACTATGGCTACACCTTC. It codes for CASSISGQGPNYGYTF.

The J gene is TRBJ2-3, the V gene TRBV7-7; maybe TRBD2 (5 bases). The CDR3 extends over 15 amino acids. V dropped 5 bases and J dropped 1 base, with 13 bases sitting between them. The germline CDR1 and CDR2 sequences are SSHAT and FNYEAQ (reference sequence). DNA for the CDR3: TGTGCCAGCAGCCAACTAGATCCGGGCACAGATACGCAGTATTTT. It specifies CASSQLDPGTDTQYF.

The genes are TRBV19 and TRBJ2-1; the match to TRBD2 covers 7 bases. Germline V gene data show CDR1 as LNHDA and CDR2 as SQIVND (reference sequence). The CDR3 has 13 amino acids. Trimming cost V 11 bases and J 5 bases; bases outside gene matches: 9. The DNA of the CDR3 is TGTGCCTGTACGGGAGGTCTCCACAATGAGCAGTTCTTC. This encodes CACTGGLHNEQFF.

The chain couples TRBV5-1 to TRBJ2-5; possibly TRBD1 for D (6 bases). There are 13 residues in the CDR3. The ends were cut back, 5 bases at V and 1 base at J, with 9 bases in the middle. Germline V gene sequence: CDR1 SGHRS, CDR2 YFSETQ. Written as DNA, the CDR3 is TGCGCCAGCAGACCGGACAGCCAAGAGACCCAGTACTTC. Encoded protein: CASRPDSQETQYF.

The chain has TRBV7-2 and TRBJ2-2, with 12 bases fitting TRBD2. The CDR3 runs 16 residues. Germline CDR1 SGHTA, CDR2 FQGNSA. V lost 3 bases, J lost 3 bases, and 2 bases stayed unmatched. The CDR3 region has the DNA TGTGCCAGCAGCTTCACTAGCGGGGGGCACACCGGGGAGCTGTTTTTT. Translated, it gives CASSFTSGGHTGELFF.

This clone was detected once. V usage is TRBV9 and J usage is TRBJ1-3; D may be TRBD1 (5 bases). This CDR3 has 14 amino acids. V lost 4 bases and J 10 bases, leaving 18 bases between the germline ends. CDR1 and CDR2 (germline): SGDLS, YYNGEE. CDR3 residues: CASSLGTTLGTIYF. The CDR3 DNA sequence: TGTGCCAGCAGCCTAGGGACTACCCTCGGGACCATATATTTT.

The CDR3 DNA reads TGTGCCAGCAGTTACTCTAGGACTGGTTTTAATGAAAAACTGTTTTTT. Its translation is CASSYSRTGFNEKLFF. The chain employs TRBV6-6 and TRBJ1-4; D gene ambiguous. CDR3 length: 16 amino acids. CDR1 is MNHNY, CDR2 SVGAGI, per germline (reference sequence). V dropped 0 bases and J dropped 4 bases, with 12 bases sitting between them.

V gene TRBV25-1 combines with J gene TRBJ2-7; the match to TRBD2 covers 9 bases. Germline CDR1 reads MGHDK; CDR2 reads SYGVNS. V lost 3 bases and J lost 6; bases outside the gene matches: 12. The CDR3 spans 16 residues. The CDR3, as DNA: TGTGCCAGCAGTGACTCCCTTAGCGGGAGAAGAGCCGAGCAGTACTTC. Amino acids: CASSDSLSGRRAEQYF.

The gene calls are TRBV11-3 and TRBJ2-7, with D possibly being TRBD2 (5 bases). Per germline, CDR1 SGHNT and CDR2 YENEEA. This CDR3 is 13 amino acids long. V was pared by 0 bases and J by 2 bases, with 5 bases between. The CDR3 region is CASSLDGTYEQYF. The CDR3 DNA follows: TGTGCCAGCAGCTTAGACGGGACCTACGAGCAGTACTTC.

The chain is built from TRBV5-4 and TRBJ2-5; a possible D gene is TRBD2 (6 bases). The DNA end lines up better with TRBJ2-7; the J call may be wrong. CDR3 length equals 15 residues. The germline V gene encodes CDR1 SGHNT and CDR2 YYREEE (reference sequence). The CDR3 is CASSWDSRGIYEQYF. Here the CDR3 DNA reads TGTGCCAGCAGCTGGGACTCCCGGGGGATCTACGAGCAGTACTTC.

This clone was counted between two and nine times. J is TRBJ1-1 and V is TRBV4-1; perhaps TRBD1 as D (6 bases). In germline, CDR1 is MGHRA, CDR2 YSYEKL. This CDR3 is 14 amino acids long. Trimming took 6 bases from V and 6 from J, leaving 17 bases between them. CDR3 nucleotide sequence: TGCGCCAGCAGTGGGGGCTCAGTTTGGGCTGAAGCTTTCTTT. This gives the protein CASSGGSVWAEAFF.

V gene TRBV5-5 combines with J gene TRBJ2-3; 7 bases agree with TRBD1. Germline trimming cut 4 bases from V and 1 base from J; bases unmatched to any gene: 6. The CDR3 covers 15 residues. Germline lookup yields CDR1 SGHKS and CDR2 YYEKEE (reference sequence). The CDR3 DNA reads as TGTGCCAGCAGCCCACGACAGGGTGGCACAGATACGCAGTATTTT. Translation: CASSPRQGGTDTQYF.

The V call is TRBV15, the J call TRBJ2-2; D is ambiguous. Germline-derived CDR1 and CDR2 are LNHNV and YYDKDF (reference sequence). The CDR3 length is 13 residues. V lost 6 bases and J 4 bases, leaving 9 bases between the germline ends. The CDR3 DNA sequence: TGTGCCACCAGATTCTCCCCCACCGGGGAGCTGTTTTTT. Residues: CATRFSPTGELFF. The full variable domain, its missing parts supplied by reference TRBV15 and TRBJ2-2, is DAMVIQNPRYQVTQFGKPVTLSCSQTLNHNVMYWYQQKSSQAPKLLFHYYDKDFNNEADTPDNFQSRRPNTSFCFLDIRSPGLGDTAMYLCATRFSPTGELFFGEGSRLTVL.